These 18 T cell receptor beta chains came from one sample sequenced in a study of blood T cells in healthy people across ages. A second PCR of 7 to 11 cycles used a sample-barcoded 5' primer and a J-beta primer mix. TCRdb used MiXCR to reprocess the 5' RACE reads, holding one entry per CDR3 protein. This sample has 1.5 million to 2 million distinct CDR3 sequences, with approximately 28% found just once. Sequencing was done on a sample of blood. The receptors derive from a woman under 40 in good health.

This clonotype was seen more than once but under ten times. V and J are TRBV20-1 and TRBJ2-2, with D possibly TRBD2 on 6 matching bases. The germline V and J ends were trimmed by 1 base and 5 bases, with 11 bases remaining between them. Germline V CDR1 and CDR2: DFQATT, SNEGSKA (reference sequence). The CDR3 spans 14 residues. The DNA of the CDR3 is TGCAGTGCTAGAGGGAGGGGTTGGACCGGGGAGCTGTTTTTT. This encodes CSARGRGWTGELFF.

This clonotype was observed a handful of times. One end of the junction varies from germline; a read error may be responsible. V is TRBV5-1 and J is TRBJ1-2; D is perhaps TRBD1 (5 bases). The CDR3 is 14 residues long. Germline values: CDR1 SGHRS, CDR2 YFSETQ. CDR3 coding DNA: TGCGCCGGCAGCTTGGGGCCGGGTAACTATGGCTACACCTTC. Its protein is CAGSLGPGNYGYTF. Combining the CDR3 with reference TRBV5-1 and TRBJ1-2 gives the whole variable domain KAGVTQTPRYLIKTRGQQVTLSCSPISGHRSVSWYQQTPGQGLQFLFEYFSETQRNKGNFPGRFSGRQFSNSRSEMNVSTLELGDSALYLCAGSLGPGNYGYTFGSGTRLTVV.

Many counts were recorded for this clonotype. The rearrangement links TRBV7-2 to TRBJ2-3; unclear D gene. TRBJ2-5 matches the DNA end more closely, so the J call is doubtful. This CDR3 has 11 amino acids. Germline CDR1 SGHTA, CDR2 FQGNSA. For the CDR3, the DNA is TGTGCCAGCAGCTTGGGGTCGACCCAGTACTTC. The encoded protein is CASSLGSTQYF.

The chain recombines TRBV10-2 with TRBJ2-1, with TRBD2 identical over 9 bases. Germline V gives CDR1 WSHSY, CDR2 SAAADI. This CDR3 spans 14 amino acids. V trimming: 7 bases; J trimming: 8 bases; junction bases outside the gene matches: 9. The CDR3 region is CASKIAGERDEQFF. In DNA form, the CDR3 reads TGCGCCAGCAAAATAGCGGGAGAAAGAGATGAGCAGTTCTTC.

This clonotype came up many times. The rearrangement joins TRBV4-1 to TRBJ2-1; no clear D gene. The length of the CDR3 is 16 residues. The germline V gene has CDR1 MGHRA and CDR2 YSYEKL. Trimming pared 0 bases from V and 9 bases from J, leaving 18 bases between. Written as DNA, the CDR3 is TGCGCCAGCAGCCAAGAATGGCGGCCCTCCGGTGGTGAGCAGTTCTTC. As protein: CASSQEWRPSGGEQFF.

The chain combines TRBV12-3 or TRBV12-4 with TRBJ2-3; 10 bases map to TRBD2. The CDR3 loop spans 20 amino acids. Germline trimming cut 5 bases from V and 2 bases from J; bases unmatched to any gene: 19. The CDR3, as DNA: TGTGCCAGCAGTACGGGGAGTAGCGGGGGGCGTACGGTTGTCACAGATACGCAGTATTTT. Its protein product is CASSTGSSGGRTVVTDTQYF.

The chain combines TRBV5-1 with TRBJ2-7, with TRBD1 identical over 10 bases. The germline CDR1 and CDR2 sequences are SGHRS and YFSETQ. This CDR3 is built from 17 residues. The trim removed 3 bases at V and 2 bases at J, leaving 11 bases unmatched. The DNA for the CDR3 is TGCGCCAGCAGCTCGCAAAGGGGGACAGGGGTGACCTACGAGCAGTACTTC. The encoded protein is CASSSQRGTGVTYEQYF.

CDR3 amino acids: CASSEAQRGNEQFF. CDR3 DNA sequence: TGTGCCAGCAGTGAAGCGCAACGGGGCAATGAGCAGTTCTTC. The rearrangement links TRBV6-1 to TRBJ2-1, with D perhaps TRBD2 (5 bases). The CDR3 totals 14 residues. The V end lost 0 bases, the J end lost 6 bases, and 9 bases lay between the germline ends. Germline V gene sequence: CDR1 MNHNS, CDR2 SASEGT.

This clonotype was seen repeatedly, ten times or more. This rearrangement joins TRBV12-3 or TRBV12-4 to TRBJ2-7, with 7 bases matching TRBD1. The CDR3 consists of 12 residues. V lost 7 bases, J lost 5 bases, and 5 bases stayed unmatched. CDR3 sequence (DNA): TGTGCCAGCAATGACAGGGCCGACGAGCAGTACTTC. Amino acid sequence: CASNDRADEQYF.

This rearrangement joins TRBV10-3 to TRBJ1-6, with D perhaps matching TRBD1 (6 bases). Per the germline V gene, CDR1 is ENHRY and CDR2 is SYGVKD. The CDR3 contains 13 residues. Deletions cut 6 bases from V and 9 bases from J, with 12 bases between. For the CDR3, the DNA is TGTGCCATCAGGGACTCAGGGGTTTCACCCCTCCACTTT. This gives the protein CAIRDSGVSPLHF.

This clonotype was picked up a small number of times. Germline and junction disagree at one end, which may indicate a read error. The rearrangement joins TRBV5-1 to TRBJ2-5, with 7 positions matching TRBD1. Germline V gene data show CDR1 as SGHRS and CDR2 as YFSETQ. The length of the CDR3 is 15 residues. The CDR3 region has the DNA TGCGCCGGCAGCTTGGCCGGGACAGTCCAAGAGACCCAGTACTTC. This gives the protein CAGSLAGTVQETQYF.

This clonotype came up many times. The chain employs TRBV6-5 and TRBJ1-2, with D possibly being TRBD1 (6 bases). V lost 4 bases to trimming and J lost 9 bases, with 21 bases between them. Germline-derived CDR1 and CDR2 are MNHEY and SVGAGI. The length of the CDR3 is 15 residues. The chain's CDR3 is CASSSTGGAHYSYTF. The CDR3 DNA follows: TGTGCCAGCAGTTCGACGGGGGGCGCGCATTATAGCTACACCTTC.

This rearrangement joins TRBV7-9 to TRBJ2-1; 9 bases map to TRBD2. The CDR3 spans 16 residues. Germline V lookup: CDR1 SEHNR, CDR2 FQNEAQ (reference sequence). Germline trimming cut 5 bases from V and 3 bases from J; bases unmatched to any gene: 8. For the CDR3, the DNA is TGTGCCAGCAGCCTACTCCGACTAGCGGTCTACAATGAGCAGTTCTTC. Protein: CASSLLRLAVYNEQFF.

This clonotype was seen more than once but under ten times. This chain joins TRBV20-1 and TRBJ2-3, with 10 bases identical to TRBD2. The CDR3 runs to 15 residues. Trimming removed 3 bases from V and 4 bases from J; junction bases left unmatched: 7. Germline CDR1 reads DFQATT; CDR2 reads SNEGSKA (reference sequence). CDR3: CSASEPSGSADTQYF. The CDR3 bases are TGCAGTGCTAGTGAGCCTAGCGGGAGCGCAGATACGCAGTATTTT.

This clonotype turned up a few times. This sequence joins TRBV5-1 and TRBJ2-1; 7 bases are shared with TRBD2. After removal of 7 bases from V and 5 bases from J, the junction contained 12 bases not matched to a gene. The V gene's germline CDR1 is SGHRS and CDR2 YFSETQ. The CDR3 sequence is 15 residues long. CDR3 nucleotides: TGCGCCAGCTATATGACTAGCCGGACCAACAATGAGCAGTTCTTC. It codes for CASYMTSRTNNEQFF.

This chain joins TRBV5-1 and TRBJ2-7; tentatively, D is TRBD2 (7 bases). The ends were cut back, 3 bases at V and 1 base at J, with 17 bases in the middle. This CDR3 contains 16 residues. Germline V gene sequence: CDR1 SGHRS, CDR2 YFSETQ. CDR3 loop: CASSWGGGTASYEQYF. The DNA for the CDR3 is TGCGCCAGCAGCTGGGGGGGCGGGACGGCGTCCTACGAGCAGTACTTC. The variable domain in full, completed from reference TRBV5-1 and TRBJ2-7, reads KAGVTQTPRYLIKTRGQQVTLSCSPISGHRSVSWYQQTPGQGLQFLFEYFSETQRNKGNFPGRFSGRQFSNSRSEMNVSTLELGDSALYLCASSWGGGTASYEQYFGPGTRLTVT.

This chain uses TRBV6-2 or TRBV6-3 with TRBJ1-1, with TRBD1 as a possible D gene (5 bases). Between the trimmed V and J ends, which lost 10 bases and 1 base, there was a span of 16 bases. CDR1 MNHEY and CDR2 SVGEGT come from the germline V gene. The length of the CDR3 is 14 residues. The CDR3 sequence: CATLRDSSNTEAFF. The CDR3 bases are TGTGCCACCCTGAGGGACTCATCGAACACTGAAGCTTTCTTT.

This clonotype occurred many times. The V and J genes are TRBV6-6 and TRBJ1-2, with D unresolved. CDR3 length: 13 residues. CDR1 and CDR2 from the germline V gene are MNHNY and SVGAGI (reference sequence). The V end lost 4 bases, the J end lost 6 bases, and 12 bases lay between the germline ends. CDR3 coding DNA: TGTGCCAGCAGTTTGCTGGGTGCCCATGGCTACACCTTC. It yields the protein CASSLLGAHGYTF.